This entry features one TCR beta chain sequence. Its specificity is unknown. Germline lookup yields CDR1 MGHRA and CDR2 YSYEKL. Trimming stripped 4 bases from V and 0 bases from J, with 12 bases between. The CDR3 length is 16 residues. Clones were read by immunoSEQ multiplex PCR, and TCRdb kept only the in-frame ones, dropping some. The sample includes roughly 170,000 clones, roughly four fifths of them seen just once. Among the 110 or so subjects of the validation cohort, separate from the roughly 700-subject first cohort, were the donors. These data come from a study of cytomegalovirus exposure and HLA in healthy donors. Notes on the study in general: Associated with cytomegalovirus, according to the listing, were 150 to 200 TCR beta chains. In vitro confirmation showed a few CMV-associated chains to be CMV antigen specific.

The receptor was isolated from a woman aged 18-29 years in good health and CMV-seropositive. The chain employs TRBV4-1 and TRBJ1-4; no reliable D call. Sequencing was carried out using PBMCs. The CDR3 DNA reads TGCGCCAGCAGCCCCCTCCCAGTGGCAACTAATGAAAAACTGTTTTTT. Protein sequence: CASSPLPVATNEKLFF.